Many counts were recorded for the clone carrying this T cell receptor (beta chain). Its target is unknown. The sample belongs to a study of Graves' ophthalmopathy and Graves' hyperthyroidism. Study results and caveats: At around 65% sensitivity and 72.22% specificity, the model predicted progression of the ophthalmopathy.

The CDR3 totals 14 residues. Germline V gene sequence: CDR1 SEHNR, CDR2 FQNEAQ (reference sequence). Trimming pared 5 bases from V and 4 bases from J, leaving 14 bases between. RNA transcripts yielded amplified TCR beta CDR3 regions. An opening RT-PCR round employed HTBI primers and preceded a second-round multiplex PCR. TCRdb recomputed calls from the multiplex PCR reads with MiXCR, one row per CDR3 protein. This table has about 410,000 distinct CDR3 sequences, about 17% appearing once. This chain joins TRBV7-9 and TRBJ2-5; no firm D call. The sequenced sample was peripheral blood. This receptor was obtained from a woman aged 18-29 years with Graves' ophthalmopathy. The CDR3 here is CASSPREFGETQYF. The CDR3 DNA follows: TGTGCCAGCAGCCCGAGAGAGTTTGGAGAGACCCAGTACTTC. Using reference TRBV7-9 and TRBJ2-5 for the parts outside the CDR3, the full variable domain is DTGVSQNPRHKITKRGQNVTFRCDPISEHNRLYWYRQTLGQGPEFLTYFQNEAQLEKSRLLSDRFSAERPKGSFSTLEIQRTEQGDSAMYLCASSPREFGETQYFGPGTRLLVL.